Below, one T cell receptor (beta chain) is given with its context. Its antigen remains unknown. Generated by immunoSEQ multiplex PCR, the TCRdb table keeps only in-frame clones and is missing some. The profile shows tens of thousands of clones, over 65% of them singletons. The sample comes from a study of siplizumab effects on memory and regulatory T cells. Whole-study findings and limits: Treatment with siplizumab left mappable alloreactive CD4+ clones averaging approximately 69% Treg-derived, compared with approximately 25% in controls.

The V gene lost 5 bases and the J gene lost 9 bases, with 14 bases spanning the gap. The germline gives CDR1 DFQATT, CDR2 SNEGSKA (reference sequence). The length of the CDR3 is 11 residues. This clonotype originated in a human donor in good health. The rearrangement links TRBV20-1 to TRBJ2-7; D is ambiguous. Specimen: memory CD4+ T cells sorted from blood. CDR3 amino acids: CSAPFPHGQYF. CDR3 in DNA: TGCAGTGCTCCCTTCCCGCACGGGCAGTACTTC.